This T cell receptor beta chain was identified during a study of cytomegalovirus exposure and HLA in healthy donors. Germline V gene data show CDR1 as LGHNA and CDR2 as YSLEER. V lost 1 base and J lost 2, with 14 bases in between. The CDR3 extends over 16 amino acids. 13 Jbeta primers and 60 Vbeta primers were used for the PCR. The method was immunoSEQ multiplex PCR; TCRdb's version includes in-frame clones alone and lacks a portion of them. Of about 57,000 clones in the sample, 60% to 75% were seen once. This sequence originates from a woman between 45 and 60 years old in good health and CMV-seronegative. The chain uses TRBV4-3 and TRBJ2-5, with D tentatively TRBD2 (6 bases). The material sequenced was PBMCs. CDR3 in amino acids: CASSQGPPTRQETQYF. In DNA form, the CDR3 reads TGCGCCAGCAGCCAAGGTCCCCCGACTAGGCAAGAGACCCAGTACTTC.